The rows below give T cell receptor beta chains drawn from one sample of a study of T-cell reconstitution after alpha-beta-depleted transplantation in children. Each CDR3 protein is one row after TCRdb ran MiXCR on the PCR reads. Altogether a few hundred thousand distinct CDR3 sequences are present, about 9.6% being singletons, with the ten largest covering 5.1%. The input for sequencing was PBMCs from the stem cell graft donor, taken from the stem cell graft. These receptors all stem from a human donor who donated a stem cell graft to a child with SCID. The CDR3 runs from the conserved cysteine through the conserved F or W. D genes are given only for firm matches. A row's size may be missing; if present it is once, few, many or a size class.

TRBV27	NA	many	TRBJ2-2	CASSRIPPVDPGELFF	TGTGCCAGCAGTCGTATACCCCCGGTGGACCCCGGGGAGCTGTTTTTT
TRBV10-3	NA	NA	TRBJ2-2	CAISDRLARYTGELFF	TGTGCCATCAGTGACAGACTCGCCCGGTACACCGGGGAGCTGTTTTTT
TRBV5-1	TRBD1	many	TRBJ1-5	CASSLDRDQPQHF	TGCGCCAGCAGCTTAGACAGGGATCAGCCCCAGCATTTT
TRBV5-1	TRBD2	many	TRBJ2-5	CASSLGWTSGQETQYF	TGCGCCAGCAGCTTGGGGTGGACTAGCGGACAAGAGACCCAGTACTTC
TRBV15	TRBD2	many	TRBJ2-3	CATSSSTGGGSDTQYF	TGTGCCACCAGCAGTTCGACTGGCGGGGGGTCCGATACGCAGTATTTT
TRBV5-1	NA	many	TRBJ1-2	CASSYLGTGTDRDGYTF	TGCGCCAGCAGCTACCTAGGAACAGGGACGGACCGCGATGGCTACACCTTC
TRBV5-1	TRBD1	many	TRBJ1-1	CASSFTGTVGTEAFF	TGCGCCAGCAGCTTTACCGGGACAGTAGGGACTGAAGCTTTCTTT
TRBV28	NA	many	TRBJ2-7	CASSPDITGIYEQYF	TGTGCCAGCAGTCCGGATATCACAGGGATCTACGAGCAGTACTTC
TRBV7-9	NA	many	TRBJ1-1	CASSPLTEAFF	TGTGCCAGCAGCCCCCTCACTGAAGCTTTCTTT
TRBV15	TRBD1	NA	TRBJ1-5	CATSSRQGAGGNQPQHF	TGTGCCACCAGCAGCAGACAGGGGGCTGGTGGCAATCAGCCCCAGCATTTT
TRBV18	TRBD1	many	TRBJ2-2	CASSPLVAGGAGELFF	TGTGCCAGCTCACCACTCGTGGCAGGGGGAGCCGGGGAGCTGTTTTTT
TRBV7-2	NA	many	TRBJ2-5	CASSLGPRETQYF	TGTGCCAGCAGCTTAGGACCGCGGGAGACCCAGTACTTC
TRBV24-1	TRBD2	many	TRBJ2-2	CATSGFTPGGTGELFF	TGTGCCACCAGTGGCTTTACCCCGGGGGGAACCGGGGAGCTGTTTTTT
TRBV20-1	NA	many	TRBJ1-1	CSGGQSRNTEAFF	TGCAGCGGAGGGCAAAGTAGGAACACTGAAGCTTTCTTT
TRBV18	NA	many	TRBJ2-1	CASSPPSRVNEQFF	TGTGCCAGCTCACCACCCTCCAGGGTAAATGAGCAGTTCTTC
TRBV12-3/TRBV12-4	TRBD1	many	TRBJ1-1	CASSQQGGSAFF	TGTGCCAGCAGCCAGCAGGGGGGATCAGCTTTCTTT
TRBV19	NA	NA	TRBJ2-2	CASKTPGDTGALFF	TGTGCCAGTAAAACACCAGGGGACACCGGGGCGCTGTTTTTT
TRBV7-2	NA	many	TRBJ2-1	CASSWRGRRSYNEQFF	TGTGCCAGCAGCTGGCGGGGGCGCCGCTCCTACAATGAGCAGTTCTTC
TRBV20-1	NA	many	TRBJ1-1	CSARDRMGTEAFF	TGCAGTGCTAGAGATCGGATGGGGACTGAAGCTTTCTTT
TRBV5-1	TRBD1	many	TRBJ1-2	CASSDRVKVGYTF	TGCGCCAGCAGCGACAGGGTCAAAGTTGGCTACACCTTC
TRBV20-1	TRBD1	few	TRBJ2-5	CSARDGTVQETQYF	TGCAGTGCTAGAGACGGGACAGTCCAAGAGACCCAGTACTTC
TRBV10-3	NA	many	TRBJ2-2	CAISEIATGELFF	TGTGCCATCAGTGAGATAGCCACCGGGGAGCTGTTTTTT
TRBV6-5	NA	many	TRBJ1-2	CASSYRGSGDYGYTF	TGTGCCAGCAGTTATAGGGGGTCGGGGGACTATGGCTACACCTTC
TRBV4-3	NA	many	TRBJ1-4	CASQATVGRDEKLFF	TGCGCCAGTCAAGCCACGGTTGGGCGGGATGAAAAACTGTTTTTT
TRBV5-5	TRBD1	many	TRBJ2-7	CASSFMGQPYEQYF	TGTGCCAGCTCCTTTATGGGACAGCCCTACGAGCAGTACTTC
TRBV12-3/TRBV12-4	TRBD1	many	TRBJ2-2	CASSLPTGGGTGELFF	TGTGCCAGCAGTCTGCCCACAGGGGGAGGCACCGGGGAGCTGTTTTTT
TRBV12-3/TRBV12-4	NA	many	TRBJ1-2	CASSLEQLRGYTF	TGTGCCAGCAGTTTAGAACAGCTTCGGGGCTACACCTTC
TRBV20-1	NA	NA	TRBJ1-1	CSARDYTGGPTEAFF	TGCAGTGCTAGAGATTACACGGGGGGGCCAACTGAAGCTTTCTTT
TRBV5-1	NA	many	TRBJ1-6	CASSFAGDGLSYNSPLHF	TGCGCCAGCAGCTTCGCCGGGGATGGACTCTCCTATAATTCACCCCTCCACTTT
TRBV10-3	NA	once	TRBJ2-7	CAISESFSGYEQYF	TGTGCCATCAGTGAGTCGTTTTCAGGTTACGAGCAGTACTTC
TRBV20-1	TRBD2	many	TRBJ2-3	CSARTRERGMNVDTQYF	TGCAGTGCTAGAACGCGGGAGCGGGGAATGAATGTTGATACGCAGTATTTT
TRBV6-2/TRBV6-3	NA	NA	TRBJ1-1	CASRPQGRPNTEAFF	TGTGCCAGCAGACCTCAGGGACGTCCCAACACTGAAGCTTTCTTT
TRBV11-1	NA	NA	TRBJ2-2	CASSLRASTGELFF	TGTGCCAGCAGCTTACGAGCCTCCACCGGGGAGCTGTTTTTT
TRBV7-9	NA	many	TRBJ1-1	CASSLTGWGGGPEAFF	TGTGCCAGCAGTCTCACAGGGTGGGGCGGAGGGCCTGAAGCTTTCTTT
TRBV27	NA	many	TRBJ1-5	CASSRYSNQPQHF	TGTGCCAGCAGTAGATATAGCAATCAGCCCCAGCATTTT
TRBV10-3	TRBD1	many	TRBJ2-5	CAITQDRGQTQYF	TGTGCCATCACCCAAGACAGGGGACAGACCCAGTACTTC
TRBV10-3	NA	NA	TRBJ1-3	CAIGSRNLISGNTIYF	TGTGCCATCGGGTCGCGGAACCTTATCTCTGGAAACACCATATATTTT
TRBV23-1	NA	few	TRBJ2-3	CASSQLRREYF	TGCGCCAGCAGTCAATTAAGGAGGGAGTATTTT
TRBV7-3	TRBD2	many	TRBJ2-3	CASSLAGVETDTQYF	TGTGCCAGCAGCTTGGCGGGGGTGGAAACAGATACGCAGTATTTT
TRBV18	NA	many	TRBJ2-1	CASSGQGTNNEQFF	TGTGCCAGCTCGGGTCAGGGTACGAACAATGAGCAGTTCTTC
TRBV10-3	NA	many	TRBJ2-7	CAIGAGLNEQYF	TGTGCCATCGGGGCAGGGTTGAACGAGCAGTACTTC
TRBV10-2	NA	many	TRBJ1-5	CAILQLYNQPQHF	TGCGCCATCCTACAGCTTTACAATCAGCCCCAGCATTTT
TRBV6-2/TRBV6-3	TRBD1	few	TRBJ2-7	CASRPTRDREEYEQYF	TGTGCCAGCAGGCCGACCCGGGACAGGGAAGAGTACGAGCAGTACTTC
TRBV4-2	TRBD1	many	TRBJ1-1	CASSPDRGLTKTEAFF	TGTGCCAGCAGCCCCGACAGGGGCCTAACCAAAACTGAAGCTTTCTTT
TRBV9	NA	many	TRBJ2-7	CASSVDGTADGQYF	TGTGCCAGCAGCGTAGACGGTACCGCCGACGGGCAGTACTTC
TRBV12-3/TRBV12-4	NA	many	TRBJ2-2	CASSTRRVQRAGELFF	TGTGCCAGCAGTACGCGTCGTGTTCAAAGGGCGGGGGAGCTGTTTTTT
TRBV12-3/TRBV12-4	TRBD2	many	TRBJ2-3	CASGSPSGGVTDTQYF	TGTGCCAGCGGATCGCCAAGCGGGGGTGTCACAGATACGCAGTATTTT
TRBV6-5	TRBD2	many	TRBJ2-3	CASSYSFSAGGLTDTQYF	TGTGCCAGCAGTTACTCTTTTTCAGCGGGGGGGCTCACAGATACGCAGTATTTT
TRBV19	TRBD1	many	TRBJ2-7	CASSKFSGTGSYEQYF	TGTGCCAGTAGTAAATTCTCCGGGACAGGGTCCTACGAGCAGTACTTC
TRBV20-1	NA	many	TRBJ1-6	CSAPRGNNSPLHF	TGCAGTGCCCCAAGGGGTAATAATTCACCCCTCCACTTT
TRBV2	NA	many	TRBJ2-7	CASSEGTGYEQYF	TGTGCCAGCAGTGAAGGAACGGGATACGAGCAGTACTTC
TRBV6-2/TRBV6-3	NA	NA	TRBJ1-5	CASSRGQSLQPQHF	TGTGCCAGCAGCCGAGGACAGTCCCTCCAGCCCCAGCATTTT